The next 12 T cell receptor beta chains were all read from a single sample in a study of cytomegalovirus exposure and HLA in healthy donors. PCR primers comprised 60 Vbeta and 13 Jbeta primers. Assay used: immunoSEQ multiplex PCR; TCRdb lists only in-frame clones, some missing. The table has more than 150,000 clones, under 85% seen once; the top ten hold about 1.6%. Specimen: PBMCs. The receptor set was obtained from a man aged 45-65 years in good health and CMV-seronegative.

V and J are TRBV6-1 and TRBJ2-7; the match to TRBD2 covers 7 bases. V was pared by 0 bases and J by 3 bases, with 5 bases of the junction left unmatched. Germline assignment: CDR1 MNHNS and CDR2 SASEGT. The CDR3 sequence is 15 residues long. The CDR3 protein is CASSEARLAVYEQYF. As DNA, the CDR3 is TGTGCCAGCAGTGAAGCACGGCTAGCGGTCTACGAGCAGTACTTC.

The V gene is TRBV19, the J gene TRBJ1-5; D is unresolved. Germline values: CDR1 LNHDA, CDR2 SQIVND (reference sequence). This CDR3 is 13 amino acids long. V lost 4 bases to trimming and J lost 1 base, with 5 bases between them. CDR3 amino acids: CASSSRSNQPQHF. The CDR3 DNA reads TGTGCCAGTAGTAGTAGAAGCAATCAGCCCCAGCATTTT. Variable domain in full (rest from reference TRBV19 and TRBJ1-5): DGGITQSPKYLFRKEGQNVTLSCEQNLNHDAMYWYRQDPGQGLRLIYYSQIVNDFQKGDIAEGYSVSREKKESFPLTVTSAQKNPTAFYLCASSSRSNQPQHFGDGTRLSIL.

This clone came up once. V and J are TRBV18 and TRBJ2-1, with TRBD2 matching over 8 bases. The CDR3 runs 18 residues. Germline CDR1 reads KGHSH; CDR2 reads LQKENI. Trimming cost V 4 bases and J 2 bases; bases outside gene matches: 13. The CDR3, as DNA: TGTGCCAGCTCACGGGGCCTGTTTAGCGGGACGACCTACAATGAGCAGTTCTTC. Protein: CASSRGLFSGTTYNEQFF.

The rearrangement uses TRBV15 and TRBJ2-1; 7 bases agree with TRBD2. The CDR3 loop spans 15 amino acids. CDR1 and CDR2 (germline): LNHNV, YYDKDF (reference sequence). V lost 1 base to trimming and J lost 4 bases; unmatched junction nucleotides: 4. CDR3 DNA: TGTGCCACCAGCAGAGCGGGGAGGGTTTACAATGAGCAGTTCTTC. Translating it yields CATSRAGRVYNEQFF.

This clone was recorded only once. The chain recombines TRBV7-3 with TRBJ2-2; perhaps TRBD1 as D (5 bases). The CDR3 totals 16 residues. Germline lookup yields CDR1 SGHTA and CDR2 FQGTGA. Deletions cut 2 bases from V and 4 bases from J, with 14 bases between. CDR3 residues: CASSLVGAPGTGELFF. The CDR3 DNA reads TGTGCCAGCAGCTTAGTTGGGGCTCCGGGCACCGGGGAGCTGTTTTTT. The whole variable domain, remainder taken from reference TRBV7-3 and TRBJ2-2, is GAGVSQTPSNKVTEKGKYVELRCDPISGHTALYWYRQSLGQGPEFLIYFQGTGAADDSGLPNDRFFAVRPEGSVSTLKIQRTERGDSAVYLCASSLVGAPGTGELFFGEGSRLTVL.

CDR3 DNA sequence: TGTGCCAGCAGTGCAGGGTTGAGCGGGGAGCTGTTTTTT. This encodes CASSAGLSGELFF. V usage is TRBV6-4 and J usage is TRBJ2-2, with D perhaps matching TRBD1 (5 bases). Germline V gene sequence: CDR1 MRHNA, CDR2 SNTAGT. V was clipped by 4 bases and J by 7 bases, with 10 bases between them. This CDR3 spans 13 amino acids.

With respect to this clone: The sample carries other DNA sequences with the same CDR3. The V and J genes are TRBV11-3 and TRBJ2-1; D might be TRBD1 (5 bases). V dropped 5 bases and J dropped 7 bases, with 12 bases sitting between them. The germline V gene has CDR1 SGHNT and CDR2 YENEEA. The CDR3 runs 13 residues. The CDR3 DNA follows: TGTGCCAGCAGCCCTCAGGGTTATAATGAGCAGTTCTTC. It is translated as CASSPQGYNEQFF.

V usage is TRBV30 and J usage is TRBJ2-1, with D uncertain. The germline gives CDR1 GTSNPN, CDR2 SVGIG (reference sequence). The V end was cut by 0 bases, the J end by 8 bases, with 8 bases between. There are 12 residues in the CDR3. The chain's CDR3 is CAWSVQSDEQFF. The DNA for the CDR3 is TGTGCCTGGAGTGTACAAAGTGATGAGCAGTTCTTC. Together with reference TRBV30 and TRBJ2-1, the CDR3 gives the full variable domain: SQTIHQWPATLVQPVGSPLSLECTVEGTSNPNLYWYRQAAGRGLQLLFYSVGIGQISSEVPQNLSASRPQDRQFILSSKKLLLSDSGFYLCAWSVQSDEQFFGPGTRLTVL.

V is TRBV19 and J is TRBJ1-4; 8 nucleotides line up with TRBD1. CDR1 is LNHDA, CDR2 SQIVND, per germline (reference sequence). V lost 4 bases to trimming and J lost 6 bases; unmatched junction nucleotides: 7. CDR3 size: 15 residues. CDR3 nucleotides: TGTGCCAGTAGTACCAACAGGGGGAGGTATGAAAAACTGTTTTTT. Translation: CASSTNRGRYEKLFF.

The gene calls are TRBV11-3 and TRBJ2-1; 9 nucleotides match TRBD1. Germline lookup yields CDR1 SGHNT and CDR2 YENEEA. This CDR3 region has 15 residues. Trimming took 1 base from V and 5 from J; bases not matched to a gene: 3. Here the CDR3 DNA reads TGTGCCAGCAGCTTAGTGGGACAGGGCCACAATGAGCAGTTCTTC. Protein: CASSLVGQGHNEQFF.

The rearrangement uses TRBV5-6 and TRBJ2-7, with 8 bases aligning to TRBD2. This CDR3 contains 14 residues. The germline V gene has CDR1 SGHDT and CDR2 YYEEEE. With V trimmed by 2 bases and J by 3 bases, 4 bases remained unmatched. CDR3 coding DNA: TGTGCCAGCAGCTTAGGGGGACTAGACTACGAGCAGTACTTC. This gives the protein CASSLGGLDYEQYF.

This clone occurred a few times. V usage is TRBV5-4 and J usage is TRBJ2-7; 8 bases agree with TRBD1. This CDR3 has 14 residues. Per germline, CDR1 SGHNT and CDR2 YYREEE (reference sequence). V shed 1 base, J shed 12 bases, and the junction held 12 bases outside the gene matches. CDR3 coding DNA: TGTGCCAGCAGCTTGTTAGGACAGGGACGTGTTCTGTACTTC. It encodes CASSLLGQGRVLYF.